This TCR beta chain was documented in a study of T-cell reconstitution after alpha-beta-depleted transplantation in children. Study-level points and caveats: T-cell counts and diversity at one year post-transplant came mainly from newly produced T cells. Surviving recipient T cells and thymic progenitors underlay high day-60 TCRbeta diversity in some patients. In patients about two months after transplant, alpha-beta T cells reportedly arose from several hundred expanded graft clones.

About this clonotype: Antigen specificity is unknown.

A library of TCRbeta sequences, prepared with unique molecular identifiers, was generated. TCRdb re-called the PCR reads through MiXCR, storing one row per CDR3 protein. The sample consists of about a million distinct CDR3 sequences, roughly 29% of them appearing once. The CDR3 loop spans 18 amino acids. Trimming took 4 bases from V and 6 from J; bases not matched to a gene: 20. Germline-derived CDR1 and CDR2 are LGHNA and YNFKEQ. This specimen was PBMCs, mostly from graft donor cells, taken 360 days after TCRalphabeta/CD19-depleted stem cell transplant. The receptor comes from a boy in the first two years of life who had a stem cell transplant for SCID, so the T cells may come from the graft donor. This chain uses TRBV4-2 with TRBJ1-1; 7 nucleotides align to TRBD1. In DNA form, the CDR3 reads TGTGCCAGCAGCCCCAAGAGCGTCAAACAGGGGAGACCCCCTGAAGCTTTCTTT. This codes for CASSPKSVKQGRPPEAFF.